The clone carrying this TCR beta chain came up many times. V was cut by 0 bases and J by 1 base, with 4 bases left in between. There are 13 residues in the CDR3. CDR1 is MNHEY, CDR2 SMNVEV, per germline (reference sequence). A single record per CDR3 protein comes from TCRdb applying MiXCR to the 5' RACE reads. The sample contains about 340,000 distinct CDR3 sequences, more than 9% of which appear only once. This record comes from a study of identical twins. These records were also assigned to another study, of yellow fever vaccine responses in identical twins.

Input material: CD8+ T cells sorted from blood. V is TRBV27 and J is TRBJ2-7; D uncertain. The receptor was isolated from a woman between 18 and 29 years old in good health. CDR3 loop: CASSLSQSYEQYF. CDR3 DNA: TGTGCCAGCAGTTTATCCCAGTCCTACGAGCAGTACTTC.